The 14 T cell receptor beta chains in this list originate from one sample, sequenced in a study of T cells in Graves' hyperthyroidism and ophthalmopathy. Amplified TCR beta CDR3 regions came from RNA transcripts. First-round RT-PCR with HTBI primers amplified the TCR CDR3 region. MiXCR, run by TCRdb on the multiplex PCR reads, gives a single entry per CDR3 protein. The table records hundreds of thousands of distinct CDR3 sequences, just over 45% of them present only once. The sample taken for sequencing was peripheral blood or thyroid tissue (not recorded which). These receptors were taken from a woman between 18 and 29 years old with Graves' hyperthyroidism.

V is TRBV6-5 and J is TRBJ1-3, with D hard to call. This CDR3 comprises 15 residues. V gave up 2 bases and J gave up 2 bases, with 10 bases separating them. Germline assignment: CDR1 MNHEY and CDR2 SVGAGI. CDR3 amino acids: CASSYDRDPGNTIYF. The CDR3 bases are TGTGCCAGCAGTTACGACCGCGACCCTGGAAACACCATATATTTT.

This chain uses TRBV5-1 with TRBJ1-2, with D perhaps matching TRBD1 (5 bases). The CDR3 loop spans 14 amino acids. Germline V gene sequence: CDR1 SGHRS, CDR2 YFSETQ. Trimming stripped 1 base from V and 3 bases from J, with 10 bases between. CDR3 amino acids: CASSLNVRDYGYTF. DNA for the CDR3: TGCGCCAGCAGCTTGAACGTCAGGGACTATGGCTACACCTTC.

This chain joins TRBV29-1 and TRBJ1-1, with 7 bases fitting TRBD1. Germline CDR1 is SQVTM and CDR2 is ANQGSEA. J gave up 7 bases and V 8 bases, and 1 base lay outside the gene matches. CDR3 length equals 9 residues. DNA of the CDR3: TGCAGCTACAGGGGTGAAGCTTTCTTT. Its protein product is CSYRGEAFF.

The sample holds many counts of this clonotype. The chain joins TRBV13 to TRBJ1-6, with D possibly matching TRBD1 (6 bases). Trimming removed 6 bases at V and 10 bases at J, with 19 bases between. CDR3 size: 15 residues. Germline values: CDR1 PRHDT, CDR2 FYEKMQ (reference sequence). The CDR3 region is CASSTRQEGRSPLHF. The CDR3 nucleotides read TGTGCCAGCAGTACTCGACAGGAGGGAAGATCACCCCTCCACTTT.

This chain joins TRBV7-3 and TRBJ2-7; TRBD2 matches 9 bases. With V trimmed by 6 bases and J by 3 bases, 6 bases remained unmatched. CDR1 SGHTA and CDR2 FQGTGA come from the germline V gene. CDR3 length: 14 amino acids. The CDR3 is CASRESSGNYEQYF. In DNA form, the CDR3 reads TGTGCCAGCAGGGAATCTAGCGGGAACTACGAGCAGTACTTC.

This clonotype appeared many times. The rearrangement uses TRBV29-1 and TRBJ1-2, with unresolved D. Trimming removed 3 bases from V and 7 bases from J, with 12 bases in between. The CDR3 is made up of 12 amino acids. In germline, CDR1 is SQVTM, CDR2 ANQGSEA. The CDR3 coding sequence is TGCAGCGTTGATTGGGGAGGAGGTGGCTACACCTTC. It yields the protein CSVDWGGGGYTF.

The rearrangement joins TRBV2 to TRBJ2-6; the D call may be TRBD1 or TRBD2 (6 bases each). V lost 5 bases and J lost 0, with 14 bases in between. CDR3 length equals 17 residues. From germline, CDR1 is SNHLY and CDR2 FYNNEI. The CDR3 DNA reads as TGTGCCAGCAGTTACTATGGAGGGGGCTCTGGGGCCAACGTCCTGACTTTC. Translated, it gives CASSYYGGGSGANVLTF.

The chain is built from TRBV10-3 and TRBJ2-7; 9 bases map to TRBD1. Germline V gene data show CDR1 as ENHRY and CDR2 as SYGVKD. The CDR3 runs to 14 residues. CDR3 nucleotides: TGTACCAGCATGAGGGGACAGGGATCTCACGAGCAGTACTTC. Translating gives CTSMRGQGSHEQYF.

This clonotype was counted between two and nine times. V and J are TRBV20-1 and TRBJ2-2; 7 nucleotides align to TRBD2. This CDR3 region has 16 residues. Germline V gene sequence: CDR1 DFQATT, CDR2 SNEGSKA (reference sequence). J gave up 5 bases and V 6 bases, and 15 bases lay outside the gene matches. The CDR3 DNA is TGCAGTGCCTACCAGCTCATGGGCGGGAGAACCGGGGAGCTGTTTTTT. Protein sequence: CSAYQLMGGRTGELFF.

The CDR3 region is CASSQARRRQDSEQYF. CDR3 bases: TGTGCCAGCAGCCAAGCTAGACGACGCCAAGACAGCGAGCAGTACTTC. The chain combines TRBV7-2 with TRBJ2-7; D perhaps matches TRBD1 (5 bases). The CDR3 consists of 16 residues. V was shortened by 5 bases and J by 6 bases, with 23 bases between the two germline ends. Germline-derived CDR1 and CDR2 are SGHTA and FQGNSA.

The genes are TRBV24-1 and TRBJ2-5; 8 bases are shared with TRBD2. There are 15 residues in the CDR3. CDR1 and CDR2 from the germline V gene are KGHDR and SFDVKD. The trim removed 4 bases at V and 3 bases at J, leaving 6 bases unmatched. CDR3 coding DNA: TGTGCCACCAGTGACACCGGGAGGGCCGAAGAGACCCAGTACTTC. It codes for CATSDTGRAEETQYF.

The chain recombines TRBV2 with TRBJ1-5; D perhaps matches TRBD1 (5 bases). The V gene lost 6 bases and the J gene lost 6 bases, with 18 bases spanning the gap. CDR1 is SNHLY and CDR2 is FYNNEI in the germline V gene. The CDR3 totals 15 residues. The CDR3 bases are TGTGCCAGCAGGGTGGAGGGAGGCGGGGGTCAGCCCCAGCATTTT. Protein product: CASRVEGGGGQPQHF.

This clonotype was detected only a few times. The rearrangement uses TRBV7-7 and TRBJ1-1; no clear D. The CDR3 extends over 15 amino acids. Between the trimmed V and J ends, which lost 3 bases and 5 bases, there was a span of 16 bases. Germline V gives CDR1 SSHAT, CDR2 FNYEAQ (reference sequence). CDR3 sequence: CASSFGELVRTEAFF. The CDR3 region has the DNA TGTGCCAGCAGCTTTGGAGAACTAGTTCGAACTGAAGCTTTCTTT.

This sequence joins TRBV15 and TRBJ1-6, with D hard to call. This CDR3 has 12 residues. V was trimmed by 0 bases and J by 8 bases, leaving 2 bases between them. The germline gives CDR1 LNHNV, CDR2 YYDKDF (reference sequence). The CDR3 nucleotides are TGTGCCACCAGCAGAGAGGATTCACCCCTCCACTTT. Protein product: CATSREDSPLHF. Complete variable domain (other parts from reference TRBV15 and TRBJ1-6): DAMVIQNPRYQVTQFGKPVTLSCSQTLNHNVMYWYQQKSSQAPKLLFHYYDKDFNNEADTPDNFQSRRPNTSFCFLDIRSPGLGDTAMYLCATSREDSPLHFGNGTRLTVT.